These 23 T cell receptor beta chains originate from one sample sequenced in a study of blood T cell repertoires in COVID-19 (dated by TCRdb to 2019 to 2021). The method behind the library was the immunoSEQ multiplex PCR assay. Entries here come from immuneACCESS through TCRdb and include only in-frame sequences with V and J called. Some clones fail to appear in such tables; in the studies checked, an unresolved V gene covers under half of the shortfall, and the cause of the remainder is unknown. This sample comprises almost 80,000 clones, 82% of them detected only once. 36% of the sample goes to the ten largest clones. The sequenced sample consisted of peripheral blood. Source of these receptors: a woman between 70 and 85 years old with acute or convalescent COVID-19.

The V gene is TRBV9, the J gene TRBJ2-1; 7 bases fit TRBD1. The ends lost 4 bases at V and 7 bases at J; junction bases unmatched: 5. This CDR3 comprises 13 residues. CDR1 and CDR2 (germline): SGDLS, YYNGEE. DNA of the CDR3: TGTGCCAGCAGCCAGACAGGGATTAATGAGCAGTTCTTC. Protein: CASSQTGINEQFF.

The V gene is TRBV2, the J gene TRBJ2-7; 10 nucleotides line up with TRBD1. Germline CDR1 and CDR2: SNHLY and FYNNEI. V lost 7 bases, J lost 3 bases, and 6 bases stayed unmatched. The CDR3 loop spans 14 amino acids. The CDR3 nucleotides are TGTGCCAGCATGGGACAGGGGCGCTTCTACGAGCAGTACTTC. Its translation: CASMGQGRFYEQYF.

This chain uses TRBV27 with TRBJ2-5; TRBD2 matches at 12 bases. V gave up 6 bases and J gave up 5 bases; unmatched junction bases: 4. Per the germline V gene, CDR1 is MNHEY and CDR2 is SMNVEV (reference sequence). The CDR3 length is 14 residues. The CDR3 region has the DNA TGTGCCAGCAGACGGACTAGCGGGAAGGAGACCCAGTACTTC. Its translation is CASRRTSGKETQYF.

This clone was detected only a few times. The rearrangement uses TRBV5-1 and TRBJ2-2; 11 nucleotides match TRBD2. Germline values: CDR1 SGHRS, CDR2 YFSETQ. With V trimmed by 4 bases and J by 3 bases, 8 bases remained unmatched. The CDR3 consists of 17 residues. The CDR3 is CASSTVAGGVYTGELFF. DNA for the CDR3: TGCGCCAGCAGCACCGTAGCGGGAGGGGTCTACACCGGGGAGCTGTTTTTT.

V and J are TRBV7-2 and TRBJ1-1; TRBD1 agrees at 9 bases. Per germline, CDR1 SGHTA and CDR2 FQGNSA. Trimming cost V 4 bases and J 4 bases; bases outside gene matches: 1. The CDR3 has 13 residues. The CDR3, as DNA: TGTGCCAGCAGCTCACAGGGGGCCACTGAAGCTTTCTTT. Its translation: CASSSQGATEAFF.

The V and J genes are TRBV3-1 (or the pseudogene TRBV3-2) and TRBJ2-2; 7 bases fit TRBD2. There are 15 residues in the CDR3. The junction had 3 bases not matched to a gene; V was cut back by 2 bases and J by 3 bases. The V gene's germline CDR1 is LGHDT and CDR2 YNNKEL (reference sequence). The CDR3 is CASSQLAADTGELFF. The DNA for the CDR3 is TGTGCCAGCAGCCAACTAGCGGCGGACACCGGGGAGCTGTTTTTT.

This chain's CDR3 is CSAIRAAEAFF. For the CDR3, the DNA is TGCAGTGCTATCCGTGCGGCTGAAGCTTTCTTT. The chain carries TRBV20-1 and TRBJ1-1, with D uncertain. This CDR3 comprises 11 residues. Trimming cost V 4 bases and J 6 bases, with 9 bases left between them. Germline CDR1 is DFQATT and CDR2 is SNEGSKA (reference sequence).

The V call is TRBV7-9, the J call TRBJ1-4; TRBD1 agrees at 8 bases. The V and J ends lost 3 bases and 8 bases, in that order; junction bases with no gene match: 5. The CDR3 length is 14 residues. Per the germline V gene, CDR1 is SEHNR and CDR2 is FQNEAQ (reference sequence). In nucleotides, the CDR3 is TGTGCCAGCAGCTTTGGACAGGGAAGGGAAAAACTGTTTTTT. Its protein product is CASSFGQGREKLFF. Supplemented by reference TRBV7-9 and TRBJ1-4, the full variable domain reads DTGVSQNPRHKITKRGQNVTFRCDPISEHNRLYWYRQTLGQGPEFLTYFQNEAQLEKSRLLSDRFSAERPKGSFSTLEIQRTEQGDSAMYLCASSFGQGREKLFFGSGTQLSVL.

The V gene is TRBV11-1, the J gene TRBJ1-2, with unresolved D. The V gene lost 3 bases and the J gene lost 8 bases, with 16 bases spanning the gap. The CDR3 totals 14 residues. Germline V gives CDR1 SGHAT, CDR2 FQDESV (reference sequence). In nucleotides, the CDR3 is TGTGCCAGCAGCTTCGCGGAGGAACGTCGAGGCTACACCTTC. It yields the protein CASSFAEERRGYTF. Using reference TRBV11-1 and TRBJ1-2 for the parts outside the CDR3, the full variable domain is EAEVAQSPRYKITEKSQAVAFWCDPISGHATLYWYRQILGQGPELLVQFQDESVVDDSQLPKDRFSAERLKGVDSTLKIQPAELGDSAMYLCASSFAEERRGYTFGSGTRLTVV.

V and J are TRBV20-1 and TRBJ1-2; D gene unclear. This CDR3 has 11 amino acids. Germline loops: CDR1 DFQATT, CDR2 SNEGSKA (reference sequence). The V end lost 6 bases, the J end lost 7 bases, and 12 bases lay between the germline ends. The CDR3 DNA reads TGCAGTGCATCCCGTGGCGGTGGCTACACCTTC. It is translated as CSASRGGGYTF.

This chain connects TRBV18 to TRBJ2-5; 12 nucleotides match TRBD2. The trim removed 4 bases at V and 3 bases at J, leaving 6 bases unmatched. The germline gives CDR1 KGHSH, CDR2 LQKENI. CDR3 length: 16 residues. The CDR3 is CASSLRLAGDEETQYF. CDR3 sequence (DNA): TGTGCCAGCTCACTGAGACTAGCGGGAGATGAAGAGACCCAGTACTTC.

The chain has TRBV4-1 and TRBJ1-5, with a possible D match to TRBD1 (6 bases). The CDR3 totals 16 residues. In germline, CDR1 is MGHRA, CDR2 YSYEKL. The ends were cut back, 1 base at V and 2 bases at J, with 12 bases in the middle. CDR3 sequence: CASSQGGGLGNQPQHF. The CDR3 region has the DNA TGCGCCAGCAGCCAAGGTGGGGGCTTGGGCAATCAGCCCCAGCATTTT.

The J gene is TRBJ2-2, the V gene TRBV10-3, with 13 bases identical to TRBD2. The J segment lost 2 bases and the V segment lost 3 bases, leaving 6 bases of the junction unmatched. Germline V gene data show CDR1 as ENHRY and CDR2 as SYGVKD. The CDR3 is made up of 18 amino acids. The CDR3 DNA follows: TGTGCCATCAGTGACCCTCCGGGACTAGCGGGAAACACCGGGGAGCTGTTTTTT. It translates to CAISDPPGLAGNTGELFF.

The V and J genes are TRBV6-4 and TRBJ2-7, with TRBD1 identical over 8 bases. CDR3 size: 13 residues. Per germline, CDR1 MRHNA and CDR2 SNTAGT. With 4 bases clipped from V and 6 bases from J, the junction kept 5 bases outside the gene matches. DNA of the CDR3: TGTGCCAGCAGTGCCACAGGGGGTAGCGAGCAGTACTTC. Its protein is CASSATGGSEQYF.

The chain has TRBV19 and TRBJ2-6; 8 nucleotides match TRBD2. Germline V CDR1 and CDR2: LNHDA, SQIVND (reference sequence). The CDR3 runs 20 residues. With V trimmed by 4 bases and J by 0 bases, 14 bases remained unmatched. The DNA of the CDR3 is TGTGCCAGTAGTAAGTCGCGCGGGGGGCGATTTAGCTCTGGGGCCAACGTCCTGACTTTC. Translation gives CASSKSRGGRFSSGANVLTF.

The J gene is TRBJ2-1, the V gene TRBV29-1, with a tentative D call TRBD2 (6 bases). Trimming removed 6 bases at V and 6 bases at J, with 12 bases between. The CDR3 sequence is 12 residues long. CDR1 and CDR2 from the germline V gene are SQVTM and ANQGSEA. In DNA, the CDR3 is TGCAGCGTAATTCGGGGGTTCAATGAGCAGTTCTTC. This codes for CSVIRGFNEQFF.

The chain links TRBV11-2 to TRBJ1-2, with D possibly matching TRBD1 (5 bases). This CDR3 spans 14 amino acids. Between the trimmed V and J ends, which lost 2 bases and 4 bases, there was a span of 11 bases. The V gene's germline CDR1 is SGHAT and CDR2 FQNNGV. CDR3 sequence: CASSLYGGGYGYTF. The CDR3 DNA sequence: TGTGCCAGCAGCTTATATGGCGGGGGCTATGGCTACACCTTC. Using reference TRBV11-2 and TRBJ1-2 for the parts outside the CDR3, the full variable domain is EAGVAQSPRYKIIEKRQSVAFWCNPISGHATLYWYQQILGQGPKLLIQFQNNGVVDDSQLPKDRFSAERLKGVDSTLKIQPAKLEDSAVYLCASSLYGGGYGYTFGSGTRLTVV.

The chain is built from TRBV11-2 and TRBJ2-1; 10 bases match TRBD2. The junction had 8 bases not matched to a gene; V was cut back by 1 base and J by 5 bases. The CDR3 loop spans 17 amino acids. Germline CDR1 reads SGHAT; CDR2 reads FQNNGV. CDR3 DNA: TGTGCCAGCAGCTTAGGCCAACTAGCGGGATGGGACAATGAGCAGTTCTTC. It translates to CASSLGQLAGWDNEQFF.

The chain combines TRBV24-1 with TRBJ2-1; TRBD2 matches 8 bases. This CDR3 comprises 15 residues. Germline V gene sequence: CDR1 KGHDR, CDR2 SFDVKD. V lost 5 bases and J lost 3; bases outside the gene matches: 5. DNA of the CDR3: TGTGCCACCAGTGTCTCTGCGGGAGGCTACAATGAGCAGTTCTTC. Translated, it gives CATSVSAGGYNEQFF.

V and J are TRBV2 and TRBJ1-1; TRBD1 might be the D (5 bases). Trimming took off 2 bases at V and 5 bases at J, with 15 bases between the two ends. The CDR3 has 15 residues. Germline CDR1 SNHLY, CDR2 FYNNEI. CDR3: CASSEFGQGGTEAFF. In nucleotides, the CDR3 is TGTGCCAGCAGTGAATTTGGGCAGGGAGGAACTGAAGCTTTCTTT.

The genes are TRBV19 and TRBJ2-7; perhaps TRBD1 as D (6 bases). This CDR3 is 15 amino acids long. V shed 6 bases and J shed 0 bases, with 15 bases lying between them. CDR1 and CDR2 from the germline V gene are LNHDA and SQIVND (reference sequence). CDR3: CASSPRQDPSYEQYF. As DNA, the CDR3 is TGTGCCAGTAGCCCAAGACAGGACCCCTCCTACGAGCAGTACTTC.

The chain is built from TRBV6-2 or TRBV6-3 and TRBJ1-2; 9 nucleotides agree with TRBD1. This CDR3 is built from 14 residues. Germline values: CDR1 MNHEY, CDR2 SVGEGT. Unmatched junction bases numbered 7, after V lost 5 bases and J lost 6 bases. The CDR3 sequence: CASSKSRQGDGYTF. The CDR3 region has the DNA TGTGCCAGCAGTAAAAGCAGACAGGGGGATGGCTACACCTTC.

The rearrangement uses TRBV19 and TRBJ1-1; the D is unclear. Per the germline V gene, CDR1 is LNHDA and CDR2 is SQIVND (reference sequence). This CDR3 has 15 amino acids. Trimming removed 5 bases from V and 0 bases from J, with 13 bases in between. CDR3 loop: CASSGTRLMNTEAFF. The CDR3, as DNA: TGTGCCAGTAGTGGCACGAGACTGATGAACACTGAAGCTTTCTTT.